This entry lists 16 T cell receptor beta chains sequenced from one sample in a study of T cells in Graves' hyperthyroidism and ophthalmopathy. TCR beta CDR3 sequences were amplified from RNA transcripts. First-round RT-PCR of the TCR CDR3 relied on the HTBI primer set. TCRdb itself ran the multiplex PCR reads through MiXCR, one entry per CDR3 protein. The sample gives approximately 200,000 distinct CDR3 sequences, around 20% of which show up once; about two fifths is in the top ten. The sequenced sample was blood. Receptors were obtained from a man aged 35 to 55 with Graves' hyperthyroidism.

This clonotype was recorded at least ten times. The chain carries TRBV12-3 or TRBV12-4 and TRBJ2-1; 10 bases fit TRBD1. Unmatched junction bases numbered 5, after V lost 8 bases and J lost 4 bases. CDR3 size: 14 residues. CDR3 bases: TGTGCCAGCTATCCGGGACAGGGGTACAATGAGCAGTTCTTC. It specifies CASYPGQGYNEQFF.

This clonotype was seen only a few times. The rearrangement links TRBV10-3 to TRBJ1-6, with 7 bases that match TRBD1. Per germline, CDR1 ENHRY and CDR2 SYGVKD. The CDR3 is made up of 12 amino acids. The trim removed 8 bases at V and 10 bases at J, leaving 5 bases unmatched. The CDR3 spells CAIGTDRSPLHF. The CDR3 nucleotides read TGTGCCATCGGGACGGACAGGTCACCCCTCCACTTT.

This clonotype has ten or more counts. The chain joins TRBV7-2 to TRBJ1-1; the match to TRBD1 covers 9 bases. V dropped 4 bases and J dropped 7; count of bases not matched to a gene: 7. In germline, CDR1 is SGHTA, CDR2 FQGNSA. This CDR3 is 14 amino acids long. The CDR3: CASSSYPGQGEAFF. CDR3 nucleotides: TGTGCCAGCAGCTCCTATCCGGGACAGGGTGAAGCTTTCTTT.

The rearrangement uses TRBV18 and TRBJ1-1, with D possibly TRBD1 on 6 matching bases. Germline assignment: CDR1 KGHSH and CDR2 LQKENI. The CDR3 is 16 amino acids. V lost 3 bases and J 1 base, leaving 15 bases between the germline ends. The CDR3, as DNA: TGTGCCAGCTCACCCCTGGGGGCACAGGAGAACACTGAAGCTTTCTTT. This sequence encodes CASSPLGAQENTEAFF.

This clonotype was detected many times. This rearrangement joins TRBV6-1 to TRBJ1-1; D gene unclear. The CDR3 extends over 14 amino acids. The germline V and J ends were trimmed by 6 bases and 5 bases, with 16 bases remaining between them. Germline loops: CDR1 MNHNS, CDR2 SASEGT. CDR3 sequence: CASRRGREDTEAFF. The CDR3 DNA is TGTGCCAGCAGACGCGGGCGGGAGGATACTGAAGCTTTCTTT.

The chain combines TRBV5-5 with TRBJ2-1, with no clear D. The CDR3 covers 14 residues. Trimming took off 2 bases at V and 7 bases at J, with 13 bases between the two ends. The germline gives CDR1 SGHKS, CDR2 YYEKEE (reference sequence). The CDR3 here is CASSFLGPQNEQFF. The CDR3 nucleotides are TGTGCCAGCAGCTTCTTGGGCCCCCAGAATGAGCAGTTCTTC.

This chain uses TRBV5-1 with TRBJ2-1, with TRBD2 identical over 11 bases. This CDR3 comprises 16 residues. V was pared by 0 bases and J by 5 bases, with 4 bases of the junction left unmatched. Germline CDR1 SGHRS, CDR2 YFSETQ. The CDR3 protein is CASSLAGTSGNNEQFF. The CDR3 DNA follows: TGCGCCAGCAGCTTGGCCGGGACTAGCGGAAACAATGAGCAGTTCTTC.

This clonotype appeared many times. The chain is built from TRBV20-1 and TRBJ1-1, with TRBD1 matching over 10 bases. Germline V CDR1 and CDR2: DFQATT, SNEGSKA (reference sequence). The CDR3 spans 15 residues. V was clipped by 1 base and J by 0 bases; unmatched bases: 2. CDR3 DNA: TGCAGTGCTAGAGGACAGGGGGCGGTGAACACTGAAGCTTTCTTT. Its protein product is CSARGQGAVNTEAFF.

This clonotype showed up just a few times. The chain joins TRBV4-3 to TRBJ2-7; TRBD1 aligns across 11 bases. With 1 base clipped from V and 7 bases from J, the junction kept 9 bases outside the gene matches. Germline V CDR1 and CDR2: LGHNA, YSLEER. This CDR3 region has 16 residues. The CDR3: CASSQAPGQGAWEQYF. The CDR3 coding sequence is TGCGCCAGCAGCCAAGCCCCAGGACAGGGGGCATGGGAGCAGTACTTC.

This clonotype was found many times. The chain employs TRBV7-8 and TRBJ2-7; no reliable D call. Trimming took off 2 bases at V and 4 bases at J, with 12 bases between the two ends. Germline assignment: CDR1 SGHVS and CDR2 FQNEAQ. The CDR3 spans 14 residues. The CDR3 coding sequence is TGTGCCAGCAGCTTAAACGGGCAGCTATACGAGCAGTACTTC. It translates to CASSLNGQLYEQYF.

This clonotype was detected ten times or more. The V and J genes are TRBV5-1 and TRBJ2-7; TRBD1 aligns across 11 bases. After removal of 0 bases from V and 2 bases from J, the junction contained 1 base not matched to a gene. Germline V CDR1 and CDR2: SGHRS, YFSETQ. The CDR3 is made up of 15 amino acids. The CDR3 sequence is CASSLVGQGAYEQYF. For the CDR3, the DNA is TGCGCCAGCAGCTTGGTGGGACAGGGGGCCTACGAGCAGTACTTC.

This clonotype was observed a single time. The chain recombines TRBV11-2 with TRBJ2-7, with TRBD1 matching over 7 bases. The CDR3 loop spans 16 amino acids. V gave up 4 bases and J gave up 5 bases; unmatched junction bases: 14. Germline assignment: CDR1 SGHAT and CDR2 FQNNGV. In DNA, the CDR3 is TGTGCCAGCAGCTCCTACCACCGGACAGGAGGCGACGAGCAGTACTTC. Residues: CASSSYHRTGGDEQYF.

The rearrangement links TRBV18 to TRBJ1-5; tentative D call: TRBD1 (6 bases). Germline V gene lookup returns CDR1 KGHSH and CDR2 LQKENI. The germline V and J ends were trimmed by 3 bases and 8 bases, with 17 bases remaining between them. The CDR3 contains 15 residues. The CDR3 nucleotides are TGTGCCAGCTCACCTCCCGGACAGCTTCTAAAGCCCCAGCATTTT. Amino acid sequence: CASSPPGQLLKPQHF.

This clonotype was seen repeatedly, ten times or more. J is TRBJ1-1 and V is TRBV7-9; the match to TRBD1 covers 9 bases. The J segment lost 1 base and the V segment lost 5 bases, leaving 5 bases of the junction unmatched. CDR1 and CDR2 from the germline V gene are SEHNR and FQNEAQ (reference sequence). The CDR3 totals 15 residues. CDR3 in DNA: TGTGCCAGCAGCGAGGACAGGGGCTGGAACACTGAAGCTTTCTTT. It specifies CASSEDRGWNTEAFF.

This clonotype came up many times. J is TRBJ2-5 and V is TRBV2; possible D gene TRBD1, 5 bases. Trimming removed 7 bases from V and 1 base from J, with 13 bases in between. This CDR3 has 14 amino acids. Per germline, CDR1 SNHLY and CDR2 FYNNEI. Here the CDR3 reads CASKGAVSQETQYF. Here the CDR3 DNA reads TGTGCCAGCAAAGGGGCAGTCTCCCAAGAGACCCAGTACTTC.

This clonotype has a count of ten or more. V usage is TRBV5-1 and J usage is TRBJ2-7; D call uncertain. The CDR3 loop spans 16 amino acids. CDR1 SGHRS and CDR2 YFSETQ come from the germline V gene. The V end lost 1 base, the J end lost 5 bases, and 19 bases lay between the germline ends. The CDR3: CASSLKGPSPIHEQYF. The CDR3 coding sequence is TGCGCCAGCAGCTTGAAAGGGCCCTCTCCTATCCACGAGCAGTACTTC.